Each of the 31 T cell receptor beta chains below was sequenced from the same sample in a study of response to subunit inactivated influenza vaccine. MiXCR, run by TCRdb on the RT-PCR reads, gives a single entry per CDR3 protein. This table holds 500,000 to 600,000 distinct CDR3 sequences, 10% to 12% found once. These same records also appear under a second study, on T cells expressing NK-cell markers. Per that study: The authors made TCR beta cDNA libraries by 5'RACE template switching. This switching added a universal primer site and UMIs.

The sequences come from PBMCs from blood, collected on the day of vaccination. Receptors originate from a man aged 50 to 59 who received an inactivated influenza vaccine.

This clonotype has ten or more counts. The gene calls are TRBV28 and TRBJ2-2; D is unresolved. Trimming shortened V by 5 bases and J by 6 bases, and 13 bases separated the two germline ends. Germline values: CDR1 MDHEN, CDR2 SYDVKM. The CDR3 is 14 residues long. CDR3 nucleotides: TGTGCCAGCAGTCTCGTACGACCAGCCGGGGAGCTGTTTTTT. It yields the protein CASSLVRPAGELFF.

The chain is built from TRBV11-2 and TRBJ2-3; 8 nucleotides align to TRBD2. From germline, CDR1 is SGHAT and CDR2 FQNNGV. CDR3 length equals 17 residues. The junction had 11 bases not matched to a gene; V was cut back by 5 bases and J by 1 base. In nucleotides, the CDR3 is TGTGCCAGCAGCCCCCCACGCGGGGGGCGAGGCACAGATACGCAGTATTTT. This sequence encodes CASSPPRGGRGTDTQYF.

This clonotype has ten or more counts. The rearrangement joins TRBV5-1 to TRBJ1-4; D remains ambiguous. CDR1 is SGHRS, CDR2 YFSETQ, per germline. The CDR3 covers 16 residues. V was trimmed by 0 bases and J by 4 bases, leaving 13 bases between them. The CDR3 spells CASSLAGPENNEKLFF. CDR3 nucleotides: TGCGCCAGCAGCTTGGCCGGGCCCGAGAATAATGAAAAACTGTTTTTT.

In its sample, this clonotype was seen a few times. CDR3 nucleotides: TGTGCCAGCAGTTCCGACTATTCCGGCCAAGAGACCCAGTACTTC. Its protein is CASSSDYSGQETQYF. The rearrangement joins TRBV6-5 to TRBJ2-5; D may be TRBD2 (5 bases). Trimming shortened V by 4 bases and J by 1 base, and 13 bases separated the two germline ends. The length of the CDR3 is 15 residues. The germline gives CDR1 MNHEY, CDR2 SVGAGI.

This clonotype was seen a handful of times. The V call is TRBV12-3 or TRBV12-4, the J call TRBJ2-5; 9 bases map to TRBD2. The CDR3 is 16 amino acids. V trimming: 2 bases; J trimming: 7 bases; junction bases outside the gene matches: 11. This CDR3 reads CASSLNSGGHGGTQYF. The CDR3 region has the DNA TGTGCCAGCAGTTTAAATAGCGGGGGCCACGGTGGGACCCAGTACTTC.

Many counts were recorded for this clonotype. The V gene is TRBV18, the J gene TRBJ2-1; D is perhaps TRBD2 (6 bases). In germline, CDR1 is KGHSH, CDR2 LQKENI. CDR3 length equals 14 residues. Trimming cost V 1 base and J 10 bases, with 14 bases left between them. The CDR3 DNA is TGTGCCAGCTCACCACGGCGGGAAGGGTCGGAGCAGTTCTTC. Its protein product is CASSPRREGSEQFF.

The chain couples TRBV5-1 to TRBJ2-5; D unresolved. V was trimmed by 4 bases and J by 2 bases, leaving 15 bases between them. The germline gives CDR1 SGHRS, CDR2 YFSETQ. The CDR3 totals 15 residues. CDR3 protein: CASSTSRTLQETQYF. The CDR3 coding sequence is TGCGCCAGCAGCACGTCCAGGACGCTGCAAGAGACCCAGTACTTC.

The rearrangement uses TRBV11-1 and TRBJ2-2; D gene ambiguous. CDR1 SGHAT and CDR2 FQDESV come from the germline V gene (reference sequence). This CDR3 has 14 residues. The germline V and J ends were trimmed by 6 bases and 3 bases, with 11 bases remaining between them. The CDR3 region is CASRLGLHTGELFF. CDR3 sequence (DNA): TGTGCCAGCAGATTGGGTCTGCACACCGGGGAGCTGTTTTTT.

This clonotype was seen repeatedly, ten times or more. This chain links TRBV27 with TRBJ2-1; 13 bases are shared with TRBD2. This CDR3 region has 15 residues. The V and J ends lost 5 bases and 7 bases, in that order; junction bases with no gene match: 5. The germline CDR1 and CDR2 sequences are MNHEY and SMNVEV (reference sequence). CDR3 nucleotides: TGTGCCAGCAGTACCGGGACTAGCGGGATAAATGAGCAGTTCTTC. This gives the protein CASSTGTSGINEQFF.

This clonotype was found a few times. CDR3 in DNA: TGTGCCAGCAGCTGGGCTAGCAGATACAATGAGCAGTTCTTC. This codes for CASSWASRYNEQFF. The gene calls are TRBV2 and TRBJ2-1; D may be TRBD2 (5 bases). V was pared by 6 bases and J by 4 bases, with 13 bases between. This CDR3 has 14 amino acids. Germline loops: CDR1 SNHLY, CDR2 FYNNEI.

There are many counts of this clonotype. The CDR3 protein is CASSRLGVSYEQYF. CDR3 sequence (DNA): TGTGCCAGCAGTAGGTTGGGGGTCTCCTACGAGCAGTACTTC. V usage is TRBV28 and J usage is TRBJ2-7, with D perhaps given as TRBD1 or TRBD2 (5 bases each). The CDR3 loop spans 14 amino acids. V gave up 5 bases and J gave up 0 bases, with 11 bases separating them. Germline CDR1 is MDHEN and CDR2 is SYDVKM. The full variable domain, in which reference TRBV28 and TRBJ2-7 provide the parts outside the CDR3, is DVKVTQSSRYLVKRTGEKVFLECVQDMDHENMFWYRQDPGLGLRLIYFSYDVKMKEKGDIPEGYSVSREKKERFSLILESASTNQTSMYLCASSRLGVSYEQYFGPGTRLTVT.

In its sample, this clonotype was seen a few times. The chain employs TRBV4-3 and TRBJ1-6; D ambiguous. This CDR3 has 17 residues. V lost 2 bases and J lost 0, with 11 bases in between. Looked up from germline, CDR1 is LGHNA and CDR2 is YSLEER. In DNA form, the CDR3 reads TGCGCCAGCAGCCAATTGGGCGGGAGCTCCTATAATTCACCCCTCCACTTT. Translating it yields CASSQLGGSSYNSPLHF.

This clonotype was seen repeatedly, ten times or more. J is TRBJ2-1 and V is TRBV24-1; D gene ambiguous. Trimming left V 3 bases short and J 3 bases short, with 8 bases between. CDR1 is KGHDR and CDR2 is SFDVKD in the germline V gene. The CDR3 has 14 residues. Here the CDR3 reads CATSDPLNYNEQFF. The CDR3 DNA reads TGTGCCACCAGTGATCCACTTAACTACAATGAGCAGTTCTTC.

CDR3 DNA sequence: TGTGCCAGCAGCTTAATCCAGCAGGGCTCCTACGAGCAGTACTTC. Amino acid sequence: CASSLIQQGSYEQYF. V is TRBV13 and J is TRBJ2-7; tentative D call: TRBD1 (5 bases). This CDR3 contains 15 residues. V lost 2 bases and J 0 bases, leaving 11 bases between the germline ends. Germline V gene data show CDR1 as PRHDT and CDR2 as FYEKMQ (reference sequence).

In its sample, this clonotype was seen many times. The chain employs TRBV5-1 and TRBJ2-1; a weak D match, TRBD2 (5 bases). Germline CDR1 SGHRS, CDR2 YFSETQ. Trimming cost V 4 bases and J 9 bases, with 23 bases left between them. The CDR3 is 16 amino acids. Here the CDR3 DNA reads TGCGCCAGCAGCCCTCGACCAGCGGAGGTCGGAGGTGAGCAGTTCTTC. Translated: CASSPRPAEVGGEQFF.

This clonotype occurred a few times. V and J are TRBV4-1 and TRBJ2-7; D is ambiguous. V lost 0 bases and J 5 bases, leaving 8 bases between the germline ends. Germline V gene data show CDR1 as MGHRA and CDR2 as YSYEKL. The CDR3 has 13 residues. CDR3 coding DNA: TGCGCCAGCAGCCAAGAAAGTCTCAACGAGCAGTACTTC. It codes for CASSQESLNEQYF.

This clonotype came up a few times. The J gene is TRBJ1-4, the V gene TRBV4-3; D gene unclear. The CDR3 spans 15 residues. V lost 1 base, J lost 8 bases, and 14 bases lay in between. The V gene's germline CDR1 is LGHNA and CDR2 YSLEER. In DNA, the CDR3 is TGCGCCAGCAGCCAAGGGGCGGGAGGACTCGAAAAACTGTTTTTT. Translated: CASSQGAGGLEKLFF.

This clonotype has more than one count but fewer than ten. The CDR3: CASSLILASGGGQFF. Here the CDR3 DNA reads TGTGCCAGCAGTTTAATTTTGGCTAGCGGGGGCGGGCAGTTCTTC. The chain uses TRBV28 and TRBJ2-1; 10 nucleotides align to TRBD2. The CDR3 loop spans 15 amino acids. The trim removed 2 bases at V and 12 bases at J, leaving 10 bases unmatched. Germline CDR1 is MDHEN and CDR2 is SYDVKM. The full variable domain, completed using reference TRBV28 and TRBJ2-1, is DVKVTQSSRYLVKRTGEKVFLECVQDMDHENMFWYRQDPGLGLRLIYFSYDVKMKEKGDIPEGYSVSREKKERFSLILESASTNQTSMYLCASSLILASGGGQFFGPGTRLTVL.

This clonotype has a handful of counts. This chain uses TRBV10-3 with TRBJ2-5, with 12 nucleotides matching TRBD2. The CDR3 is 15 residues long. CDR1 is ENHRY, CDR2 SYGVKD, per germline. V shed 0 bases and J 5 bases; nucleotides not matched to a gene: 1. The CDR3 loop is CAISESGTSGETQYF. The DNA of the CDR3 is TGTGCCATCAGTGAGTCAGGGACTAGCGGGGAGACCCAGTACTTC.

The V call is TRBV12-3 or TRBV12-4, the J call TRBJ2-7, with 8 bases matching TRBD1. There are 13 residues in the CDR3. V gave up 7 bases and J gave up 3 bases; unmatched junction bases: 5. CDR3 sequence reads: CASNPGTGYEQYF. The CDR3, as DNA: TGTGCCAGCAACCCCGGGACAGGCTACGAGCAGTACTTC.

The V and J genes are TRBV15 and TRBJ2-1; 10 positions match TRBD2. Per the germline V gene, CDR1 is LNHNV and CDR2 is YYDKDF (reference sequence). The CDR3 is 16 amino acids. Losses at the gene ends were 0 bases for V and 8 bases for J; bases not matched to a gene: 7. CDR3 DNA sequence: TGTGCCACCAGCAGAGATTTACTAGCGGGAAGCCATGAGCAGTTCTTC. It yields the protein CATSRDLLAGSHEQFF.

The V gene is TRBV10-3, the J gene TRBJ2-5, with D possibly being TRBD2 (7 bases). Germline CDR1 reads ENHRY; CDR2 reads SYGVKD. The CDR3 length is 14 residues. V shed 5 bases and J shed 0 bases, with 10 bases lying between them. CDR3 amino acids: CAISRGGHQETQYF. CDR3 nucleotides: TGTGCCATCAGTAGGGGGGGCCACCAAGAGACCCAGTACTTC.

This clonotype was seen repeatedly, ten times or more. The rearrangement links TRBV4-1 to TRBJ1-3; D is perhaps TRBD1 (5 bases). CDR3 size: 16 residues. CDR1 is MGHRA and CDR2 is YSYEKL in the germline V gene. The V and J ends lost 0 bases and 0 bases respectively, with 9 bases between them. The CDR3 region has the DNA TGCGCCAGCAGCCAAGAGGGACCTTACTCTGGAAACACCATATATTTT. Translation: CASSQEGPYSGNTIYF.

The V gene is TRBV5-1, the J gene TRBJ2-2; D is perhaps TRBD2 (6 bases). Between the trimmed V and J ends, which lost 2 bases and 4 bases, there was a span of 12 bases. The germline CDR1 and CDR2 sequences are SGHRS and YFSETQ. This CDR3 is built from 15 residues. The CDR3, as DNA: TGCGCCAGCAGCTTCGGACGGCGGGGCACCGGGGAGCTGTTTTTT. Protein sequence: CASSFGRRGTGELFF.

This clonotype was observed a few times. The chain employs TRBV29-1 and TRBJ2-1; 12 nucleotides line up with TRBD2. Germline V gene lookup returns CDR1 SQVTM and CDR2 ANQGSEA. The J segment lost 10 bases and the V segment lost 8 bases, leaving 9 bases of the junction unmatched. The CDR3 is 13 amino acids. The CDR3 protein is CSSRLAGEREQFF. Here the CDR3 DNA reads TGCAGCTCCAGACTAGCGGGAGAGCGGGAGCAGTTCTTC.

This clonotype was seen more than once but under ten times. The chain has TRBV3-1 and TRBJ2-7, with 9 bases aligning to TRBD2. V gave up 8 bases and J gave up 0 bases; unmatched junction bases: 2. Germline CDR1 and CDR2: LGHDT and YNNKEL (reference sequence). The CDR3 sequence is 13 residues long. As DNA, the CDR3 is TGTGCCAGCGGACTAGCGCCCTCCTACGAGCAGTACTTC. Translated: CASGLAPSYEQYF.

This clonotype has more than one count but fewer than ten. The chain couples TRBV6-5 to TRBJ1-3; D unclear. CDR3 length: 17 amino acids. Trimming took off 0 bases at V and 4 bases at J, with 16 bases between the two ends. The germline gives CDR1 MNHEY, CDR2 SVGAGI. The CDR3 DNA sequence: TGTGCCAGCAGTTACTCTTTAACCTCGGGATCCGGAAACACCATATATTTT. Residues: CASSYSLTSGSGNTIYF.

This clonotype was detected many times. The chain carries TRBV6-1 and TRBJ1-6; D not certain. Germline V gene sequence: CDR1 MNHNS, CDR2 SASEGT. V gave up 8 bases and J gave up 4 bases, with 12 bases separating them. The CDR3 loop spans 14 amino acids. Written as DNA, the CDR3 is TGTGCCAGCTCAAGGACTACTTATAATTCACCCCTCCACTTT. Translated: CASSRTTYNSPLHF.

This clonotype was observed at least ten times. The chain recombines TRBV12-3 or TRBV12-4 with TRBJ2-3; 11 bases are shared with TRBD2. The CDR3 runs to 14 residues. The junction had 3 bases not matched to a gene; V was cut back by 5 bases and J by 5 bases. CDR3 loop: CASSVTSGGDTQYF. The CDR3 DNA reads TGTGCCAGCAGTGTCACTAGCGGGGGAGATACGCAGTATTTT.

Remarks on this clonotype: The junction departs from the called germline gene at one end, perhaps through a read error. J is TRBJ2-1 and V is TRBV5-1, with D possibly TRBD2 on 6 matching bases. This CDR3 region has 14 residues. Germline V gives CDR1 SGHRS, CDR2 YFSETQ. CDR3 sequence: CASSLGGAGNEQFF. CDR3 nucleotides: TGTGCCAGCAGCTTAGGAGGGGCCGGTAATGAGCAGTTCTTC.

The chain recombines TRBV12-3 or TRBV12-4 with TRBJ2-3; D is undetermined. V lost 1 base and J 0 bases, leaving 5 bases between the germline ends. CDR3 size: 14 residues. The CDR3 coding sequence is TGTGCCAGCAGTTTAGTTTACAGCACAGATACGCAGTATTTT. As protein: CASSLVYSTDTQYF.